This T cell receptor beta chain emerged from a study of blood T cell repertoires in COVID-19. About the study: The study drew acute and convalescent COVID-19 samples from the United States, Italy and Spain.

TCRdb keeps only in-frame clones here, not all; method: immunoSEQ multiplex PCR. The sample lists more than 300,000 clones, around 90% occurring once. Patients at the Seattle site were enrolled during active infection and followed longitudinally. Looked up from germline, CDR1 is SGDLS and CDR2 is YYNGEE. The CDR3 totals 16 residues. The V end was cut by 0 bases, the J end by 4 bases, with 15 bases between. The sequence was obtained from a woman between 40 and 55 years old with COVID-19, enrolled during active disease. The J gene is TRBJ2-3, the V gene TRBV9, with D perhaps matching TRBD2 (7 bases). Sequenced: peripheral blood. The CDR3 spells CASSVGRGAGADTQYF. DNA of the CDR3: TGTGCCAGCAGCGTAGGCCGGGGGGCCGGGGCAGATACGCAGTATTTT. The full variable domain, its missing parts supplied by reference TRBV9 and TRBJ2-3, is DSGVTQTPKHLITATGQRVTLRCSPRSGDLSVYWYQQSLDQGLQFLIQYYNGEERAKGNILERFSAQQFPDLHSELNLSSLELGDSALYFCASSVGRGAGADTQYFGPGTRLTVL.